The 8 T cell receptor beta chains in this list originate from one sample, sequenced in a study of breast tumors, draining lymph nodes, adjacent tissues. Samples came from axillary lymph nodes draining the breast cancer. Each CDR3 protein gets one entry after TCRdb re-called the multiplex PCR reads with MiXCR. The table shows roughly 260,000 distinct CDR3 sequences, with more than 30% occurring only once. Sequencing was performed on axillary lymph node tissue. The receptors here all came from a female donor with breast cancer. Some clones in this sample may be carry-over from other donors' samples.

In its sample, this clonotype was seen many times. This sequence joins TRBV7-2 and TRBJ2-3; 8 bases match TRBD2. V trimming: 5 bases; J trimming: 4 bases; junction bases outside the gene matches: 2. Germline V gene lookup returns CDR1 SGHTA and CDR2 FQGNSA. The CDR3 sequence is 13 residues long. CDR3 residues: CASSMTSADTQYF. CDR3 DNA: TGTGCCAGCAGCATGACTAGCGCAGATACGCAGTATTTT.

This clonotype has a count of ten or more. The chain has TRBV5-6 and TRBJ1-5; a weak D match, TRBD1 (6 bases). The germline gives CDR1 SGHDT, CDR2 YYEEEE. V lost 2 bases and J 3 bases, leaving 9 bases between the germline ends. The CDR3 extends over 14 amino acids. The CDR3 region is CASSLTGHNQPQHF. The CDR3 DNA sequence: TGTGCCAGCAGCTTAACAGGGCACAATCAGCCCCAGCATTTT.

The table lists this clonotype with many counts. This chain links TRBV20-1 with TRBJ2-1; 9 nucleotides align to TRBD2. CDR3 size: 14 residues. Germline V CDR1 and CDR2: DFQATT, SNEGSKA (reference sequence). After removal of 3 bases from V and 4 bases from J, the junction contained 4 bases not matched to a gene. The CDR3 nucleotides are TGCAGTGCTAGTAGCGGGAGAGCATACAATGAGCAGTTCTTC. Encoded protein: CSASSGRAYNEQFF.

This clonotype was observed a handful of times. The rearrangement uses TRBV7-8 and TRBJ2-5; maybe TRBD2 (5 bases). The CDR3 sequence is 13 residues long. Trimming took 3 bases from V and 4 from J, leaving 9 bases between them. Germline lookup yields CDR1 SGHVS and CDR2 FQNEAQ. The CDR3 is CASSFAGRETQYF. CDR3 DNA: TGTGCCAGCAGCTTCGCGGGTCGAGAGACCCAGTACTTC.

There are many counts of this clonotype. Here the CDR3 DNA reads TGCGCCAGCACCCTTCTAGCGGGACATTACAATGAGCAGTTCTTC. Protein product: CASTLLAGHYNEQFF. The chain is built from TRBV4-1 and TRBJ2-1, with 9 bases lining up with TRBD2. Trimming took 7 bases from V and 4 from J; bases not matched to a gene: 8. CDR1 and CDR2 from the germline V gene are MGHRA and YSYEKL. CDR3 size: 15 residues.

The chain combines TRBV6-5 with TRBJ2-5; D is perhaps TRBD2 (6 bases). Trimming took off 2 bases at V and 7 bases at J, with 14 bases between the two ends. The germline CDR1 and CDR2 sequences are MNHEY and SVGAGI. CDR3 length: 14 residues. CDR3 sequence reads: CASSYGGDLGTQYF. CDR3 DNA sequence: TGTGCCAGCAGTTACGGCGGGGATCTAGGGACCCAGTACTTC.

This CDR3 is CASRHNLTSGSNEQFF. CDR3 in DNA: TGTGCCAGCAGGCACAACCTGACTAGCGGGAGCAATGAGCAGTTCTTC. The V call is TRBV7-9, the J call TRBJ2-1; 12 bases are a match to TRBD2. The germline V gene encodes CDR1 SEHNR and CDR2 FQNEAQ (reference sequence). V trimming: 6 bases; J trimming: 6 bases; junction bases outside the gene matches: 9. CDR3 length: 16 amino acids. Full variable domain (missing parts from reference TRBV7-9 and TRBJ2-1): DTGVSQNPRHKITKRGQNVTFRCDPISEHNRLYWYRQTLGQGPEFLTYFQNEAQLEKSRLLSDRFSAERPKGSFSTLEIQRTEQGDSAMYLCASRHNLTSGSNEQFFGPGTRLTVL.

About this clonotype: Here the CDR3 omits its conserved ending phenylalanine or tryptophan, so a read error is the likely source. The chain carries TRBV4-1 and TRBJ2-1, with TRBD2 identical over 8 bases. The CDR3 is made up of 17 amino acids. J lost 2 bases, V lost 0 bases, and 6 bases had no gene match. CDR1 and CDR2 from the germline V gene are MGHRA and YSYEKL. The CDR3 bases are TGCGCCAGCAGCCAAGACTCGGGAGGGCCCCCCTACAATGAGCAGTTCCTC. It specifies CASSQDSGGPPYNEQFL.